These 22 T cell receptor beta chains originate from one sample sequenced in a study of blood T cell repertoires in COVID-19. Assay used: immunoSEQ multiplex PCR; TCRdb lists only in-frame clones, some missing. The repertoire holds fewer than 200,000 clones, about 70% seen once, with around 8.1% in the top ten. Source material: peripheral blood. These receptors were obtained from a woman between 45 and 60 years old with active or convalescent COVID-19.

Ten or more counts support this clone. V is TRBV7-3 and J is TRBJ2-2, with TRBD2 identical over 9 bases. Losses at the gene ends were 3 bases for V and 5 bases for J; bases not matched to a gene: 10. CDR1 is SGHTA, CDR2 FQGTGA, per germline. This CDR3 is 17 amino acids long. The CDR3 nucleotides are TGTGCCAGCAGCTTTCATACCGTAGCGGGAGAAACCGGGGAGCTGTTTTTT. Its protein is CASSFHTVAGETGELFF.

The V gene is TRBV7-8, the J gene TRBJ2-7, with 12 bases aligning to TRBD2. This CDR3 is built from 17 residues. J lost 0 bases, V lost 1 base, and 4 bases had no gene match. Germline V gives CDR1 SGHVS, CDR2 FQNEAQ. CDR3 residues: CASSLDVGLAGSYEQYF. The CDR3 nucleotides read TGTGCCAGCAGCTTAGATGTGGGACTAGCGGGCTCCTACGAGCAGTACTTC.

This sequence joins TRBV18 and TRBJ2-7, with 12 bases matching TRBD2. The CDR3 runs 18 residues. Germline trimming cut 6 bases from V and 5 bases from J; bases unmatched to any gene: 17. Germline V gives CDR1 KGHSH, CDR2 LQKENI. The CDR3 DNA reads TGTGCCAGCTCCCAAAAGCAGAGGACTAGCGGGATGTCCCACGAGCAGTACTTC. Its protein product is CASSQKQRTSGMSHEQYF.

V gene TRBV6-2 or TRBV6-3 combines with J gene TRBJ2-7; 9 bases are shared with TRBD1. Germline V gene sequence: CDR1 MNHEY, CDR2 SVGEGT. The length of the CDR3 is 15 residues. V gave up 4 bases and J gave up 4 bases; unmatched junction bases: 8. CDR3 nucleotide sequence: TGTGCCAGCAGTTCCGCCGGGACAGGGTTATACGAGCAGTACTTC. Translating it yields CASSSAGTGLYEQYF.

The chain joins TRBV27 to TRBJ2-3; D gene ambiguous. V was clipped by 7 bases and J by 1 base, with 9 bases between them. Germline V gives CDR1 MNHEY, CDR2 SMNVEV (reference sequence). This CDR3 has 13 residues. CDR3 in DNA: TGTGCCAGCATTTTGACTGGCACAGATACGCAGTATTTT. Amino acid sequence: CASILTGTDTQYF.

This clone was counted between two and nine times. The V and J genes are TRBV11-3 and TRBJ1-3; a weak D match, TRBD1 (6 bases). CDR3 length equals 16 residues. V shed 0 bases and J shed 2 bases, with 11 bases lying between them. Germline-derived CDR1 and CDR2 are SGHNT and YENEEA. CDR3 in amino acids: CASSLDSQGPGNTIYF. The CDR3 DNA sequence: TGTGCCAGCAGCTTAGATTCCCAGGGGCCTGGAAACACCATATATTTT.

The chain recombines TRBV28 with TRBJ2-1; 8 bases are shared with TRBD2. V shed 2 bases and J 8 bases; nucleotides not matched to a gene: 11. CDR1 and CDR2 from the germline V gene are MDHEN and SYDVKM. The CDR3 runs to 16 residues. As DNA, the CDR3 is TGTGCCAGCAGTTTAGGGTCGGGAGGGCCGGTCGATGAGCAGTTCTTC. Amino acid sequence: CASSLGSGGPVDEQFF.

This sequence joins TRBV5-5 and TRBJ1-4, with 7 bases lining up with TRBD1. V was clipped by 4 bases and J by 4 bases; unmatched bases: 10. The CDR3 is 16 residues long. The germline V gene has CDR1 SGHKS and CDR2 YYEKEE (reference sequence). The CDR3 DNA follows: TGTGCCAGCAGCCCCTCCCCGACAGGGAATAATGAAAAACTGTTTTTT. Translating gives CASSPSPTGNNEKLFF.

In its sample, this clone was seen a few times. This chain uses TRBV5-8 with TRBJ1-1; no clear D gene. V was cut by 0 bases and J by 6 bases, with 9 bases left in between. Per germline, CDR1 SGHTS and CDR2 YDEGEE. The CDR3 is 13 residues long. The CDR3 DNA is TGTGCCAGCAGCTTGGCGGTCGAACCTGAAGCTTTCTTT. Encoded protein: CASSLAVEPEAFF.

This clone appeared once. This chain links TRBV7-2 with TRBJ2-7; 7 bases line up with TRBD2. V dropped 6 bases and J dropped 5; count of bases not matched to a gene: 7. CDR1 and CDR2 (germline): SGHTA, FQGNSA. This CDR3 contains 13 residues. The DNA for the CDR3 is TGTGCCAGCAGGGCATCTAGCGGAGACGAGCAGTACTTC. It yields the protein CASRASSGDEQYF.

There are a few counts of this clone. The genes are TRBV6-2 or TRBV6-3 and TRBJ1-5; TRBD1 agrees at 8 bases. The CDR3 runs to 18 residues. Germline V lookup: CDR1 MNHEY, CDR2 SVGEGT. The junction had 9 bases not matched to a gene; V was cut back by 2 bases and J by 0 bases. The CDR3 nucleotides are TGTGCCAGCAGTTACAGGGACAGGAGGGGCTATAGCAATCAGCCCCAGCATTTT. This encodes CASSYRDRRGYSNQPQHF.

The chain carries TRBV9 and TRBJ2-2; TRBD1 is a possible D gene (5 bases). V was pared by 1 base and J by 4 bases, with 11 bases between. Germline CDR1 SGDLS, CDR2 YYNGEE. The CDR3 covers 15 residues. CDR3 region: CASSVKGASTGELFF. The CDR3 DNA sequence: TGTGCCAGCAGCGTAAAAGGGGCAAGCACCGGGGAGCTGTTTTTT.

The chain links TRBV28 to TRBJ1-2; D is undetermined. Germline V CDR1 and CDR2: MDHEN, SYDVKM. The CDR3 is 11 amino acids. V was cut by 11 bases and J by 0 bases, with 7 bases left in between. This CDR3 is CAARANYGYTF. Here the CDR3 DNA reads TGTGCCGCGCGAGCTAACTATGGCTACACCTTC.

J is TRBJ2-3 and V is TRBV3-1 (or the pseudogene TRBV3-2); 15 bases agree with TRBD2. The length of the CDR3 is 19 residues. The V gene's germline CDR1 is LGHDT and CDR2 YNNKEL (reference sequence). V was clipped by 4 bases and J by 6 bases; unmatched bases: 14. The CDR3 loop is CASSPRTSGGARPSDTQYF. For the CDR3, the DNA is TGTGCCAGCAGCCCTAGGACTAGCGGGGGGGCCCGCCCGTCTGATACGCAGTATTTT.

The chain couples TRBV19 to TRBJ1-6; D may be TRBD1 (6 bases). Germline assignment: CDR1 LNHDA and CDR2 SQIVND (reference sequence). This CDR3 is 15 amino acids long. Trimming removed 6 bases from V and 8 bases from J, with 17 bases in between. The CDR3 DNA sequence: TGTGCCAGTAGAAGACAGACAGGCCCTTATTCACCCCTCCACTTT. As protein: CASRRQTGPYSPLHF.

The rearrangement joins TRBV7-8 to TRBJ1-5; 8 bases are a match to TRBD1. The CDR3 loop spans 17 amino acids. The germline V gene encodes CDR1 SGHVS and CDR2 FQNEAQ. The trim removed 4 bases at V and 7 bases at J, leaving 15 bases unmatched. The CDR3 protein is CASSSWWTGTSIQPQHF. DNA of the CDR3: TGTGCCAGCAGCTCCTGGTGGACAGGGACTTCCATCCAGCCCCAGCATTTT.

V is TRBV3-1 (or the pseudogene TRBV3-2) and J is TRBJ2-1; 9 positions agree with TRBD1. The J segment lost 12 bases and the V segment lost 8 bases, leaving 8 bases of the junction unmatched. Per germline, CDR1 LGHDT and CDR2 YNNKEL (reference sequence). This CDR3 has 12 residues. In nucleotides, the CDR3 is TGTGCCAGCGGACCAGGACAGGGGACGCAGTTCTTC. This gives the protein CASGPGQGTQFF.

The chain employs TRBV4-1 and TRBJ2-7; a weak D match, TRBD1 (6 bases). The CDR3 runs 16 residues. Trimming removed 0 bases at V and 4 bases at J, with 16 bases between. From germline, CDR1 is MGHRA and CDR2 YSYEKL. The CDR3 DNA reads as TGCGCCAGCAGCCAAGATTGGGTACAGGGCGCGTACGAGCAGTACTTC. Its translation is CASSQDWVQGAYEQYF.

Only a few counts were recorded for this clone. The genes are TRBV27 and TRBJ2-2; 9 bases are a match to TRBD1. Germline V CDR1 and CDR2: MNHEY, SMNVEV (reference sequence). CDR3 length: 15 amino acids. Trimming at V came to 6 bases and at J to 2 bases, leaving 4 bases not matched to a gene. The chain's CDR3 is CASRGTGGNTGELFF. CDR3 coding DNA: TGTGCCAGCAGGGGCACAGGGGGCAACACCGGGGAGCTGTTTTTT.

This clone came up once. The chain joins TRBV5-4 to TRBJ1-2; D unresolved. The germline V gene has CDR1 SGHNT and CDR2 YYREEE (reference sequence). There are 14 residues in the CDR3. V lost 4 bases, J lost 4 bases, and 14 bases lay in between. Here the CDR3 DNA reads TGTGCCAGCAGCGCAGCGGACGGAGGCTATGGCTACACCTTC. It specifies CASSAADGGYGYTF.

The chain employs TRBV15 and TRBJ2-2; no clear D. The germline V gene encodes CDR1 LNHNV and CDR2 YYDKDF (reference sequence). V lost 4 bases and J lost 0, with 6 bases in between. This CDR3 is 14 amino acids long. The CDR3 loop is CATSIGANTGELFF. Written as DNA, the CDR3 is TGTGCCACCAGCATCGGAGCGAACACCGGGGAGCTGTTTTTT. Using reference TRBV15 and TRBJ2-2 for the parts outside the CDR3, the full variable domain is DAMVIQNPRYQVTQFGKPVTLSCSQTLNHNVMYWYQQKSSQAPKLLFHYYDKDFNNEADTPDNFQSRRPNTSFCFLDIRSPGLGDTAMYLCATSIGANTGELFFGEGSRLTVL.

The genes are TRBV4-3 and TRBJ1-2; 10 bases align to TRBD1. The CDR3 has 14 amino acids. Germline V gene data show CDR1 as LGHNA and CDR2 as YSLEER. V gave up 4 bases and J gave up 5 bases; unmatched junction bases: 4. The CDR3 nucleotides read TGCGCCAGCAGCCCGCGACAGGGGGCGTATGGCTACACCTTC. Protein sequence: CASSPRQGAYGYTF.